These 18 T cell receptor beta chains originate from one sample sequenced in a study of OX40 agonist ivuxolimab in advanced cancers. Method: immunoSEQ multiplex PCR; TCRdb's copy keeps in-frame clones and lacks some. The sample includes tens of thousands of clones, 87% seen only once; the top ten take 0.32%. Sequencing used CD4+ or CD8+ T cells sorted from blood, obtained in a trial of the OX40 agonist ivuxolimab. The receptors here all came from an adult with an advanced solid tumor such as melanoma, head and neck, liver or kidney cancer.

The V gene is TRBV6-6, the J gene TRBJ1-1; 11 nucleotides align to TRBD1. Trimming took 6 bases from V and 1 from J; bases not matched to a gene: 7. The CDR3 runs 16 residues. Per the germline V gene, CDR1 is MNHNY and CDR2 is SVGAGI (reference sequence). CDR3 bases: TGTGCCAGCAGCCCCCGGGACAGGGGGGCGAACACTGAAGCTTTCTTT. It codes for CASSPRDRGANTEAFF.

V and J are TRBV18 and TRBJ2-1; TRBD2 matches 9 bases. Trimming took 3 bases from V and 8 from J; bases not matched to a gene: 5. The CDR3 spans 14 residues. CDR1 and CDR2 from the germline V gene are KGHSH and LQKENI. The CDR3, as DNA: TGTGCCAGCTCACCTCCTAGCGGGAATGATGAGCAGTTCTTC. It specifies CASSPPSGNDEQFF.

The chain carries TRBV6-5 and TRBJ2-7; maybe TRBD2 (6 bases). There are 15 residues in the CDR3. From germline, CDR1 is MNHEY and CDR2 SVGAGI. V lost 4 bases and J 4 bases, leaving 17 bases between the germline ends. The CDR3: CASSSAGTGTYEQYF. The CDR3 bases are TGTGCCAGCAGTTCGGCCGGGACCGGGACTTACGAGCAGTACTTC.

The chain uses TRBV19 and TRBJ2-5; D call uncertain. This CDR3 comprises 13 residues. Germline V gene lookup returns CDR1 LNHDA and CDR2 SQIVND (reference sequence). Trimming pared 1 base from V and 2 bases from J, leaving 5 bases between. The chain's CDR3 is CASSIVFQETQYF. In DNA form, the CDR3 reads TGTGCCAGTAGTATAGTCTTTCAAGAGACCCAGTACTTC.

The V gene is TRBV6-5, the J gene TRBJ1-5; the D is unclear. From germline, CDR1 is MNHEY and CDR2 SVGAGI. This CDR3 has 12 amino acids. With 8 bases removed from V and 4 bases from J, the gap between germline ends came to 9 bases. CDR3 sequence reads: CASGSSNQPQHF. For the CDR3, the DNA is TGTGCCAGCGGCTCTAGTAATCAGCCCCAGCATTTT.

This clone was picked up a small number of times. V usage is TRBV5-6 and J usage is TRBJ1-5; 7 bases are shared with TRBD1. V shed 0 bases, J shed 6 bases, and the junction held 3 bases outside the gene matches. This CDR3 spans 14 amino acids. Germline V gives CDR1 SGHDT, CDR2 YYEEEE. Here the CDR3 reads CASSLGGGSQPQHF. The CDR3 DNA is TGTGCCAGCAGCTTGGGAGGGGGCAGTCAGCCCCAGCATTTT.

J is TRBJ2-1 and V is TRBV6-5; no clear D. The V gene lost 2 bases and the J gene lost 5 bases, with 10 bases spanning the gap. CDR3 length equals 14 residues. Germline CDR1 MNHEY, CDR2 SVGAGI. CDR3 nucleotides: TGTGCCAGCAGTTACGACTCTTACGACAATGAGCAGTTCTTC. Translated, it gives CASSYDSYDNEQFF.

Here the CDR3 DNA reads TGTGCCAGCAGCTCCGGGGCAGATACGCAGTATTTT. It encodes CASSSGADTQYF. This sequence joins TRBV5-4 and TRBJ2-3; D might be TRBD2 (5 bases). From germline, CDR1 is SGHNT and CDR2 YYREEE (reference sequence). Trimming pared 3 bases from V and 4 bases from J, leaving 6 bases between. The CDR3 consists of 12 residues.

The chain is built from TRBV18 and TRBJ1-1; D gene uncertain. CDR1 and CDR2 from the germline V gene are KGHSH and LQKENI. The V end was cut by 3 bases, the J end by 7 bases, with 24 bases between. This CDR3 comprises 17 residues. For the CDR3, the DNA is TGTGCCAGCTCACCCCTCCCGGGGTACGCGGGTCAGTTTGAAGCTTTCTTT. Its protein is CASSPLPGYAGQFEAFF. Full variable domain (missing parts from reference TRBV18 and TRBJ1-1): NAGVMQNPRHLVRRRGQEARLRCSPMKGHSHVYWYRQLPEEGLKFMVYLQKENIIDESGMPKERFSAEFPKEGPSILRIQQVVRGDSAAYFCASSPLPGYAGQFEAFFGQGTRLTVV.

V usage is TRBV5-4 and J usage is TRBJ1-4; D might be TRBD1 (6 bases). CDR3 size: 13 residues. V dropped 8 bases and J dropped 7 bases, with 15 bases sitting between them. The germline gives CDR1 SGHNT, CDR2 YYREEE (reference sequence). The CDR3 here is CASSQGLSEKLFF. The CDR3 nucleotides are TGTGCCAGTTCCCAGGGGCTGAGTGAAAAACTGTTTTTT.

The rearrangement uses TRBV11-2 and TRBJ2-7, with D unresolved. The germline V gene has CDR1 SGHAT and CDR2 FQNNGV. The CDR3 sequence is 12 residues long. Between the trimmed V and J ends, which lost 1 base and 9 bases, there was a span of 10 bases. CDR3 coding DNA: TGTGCCAGCAGCTTAGTGGGGTTGGGGCAGTACTTC. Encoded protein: CASSLVGLGQYF.

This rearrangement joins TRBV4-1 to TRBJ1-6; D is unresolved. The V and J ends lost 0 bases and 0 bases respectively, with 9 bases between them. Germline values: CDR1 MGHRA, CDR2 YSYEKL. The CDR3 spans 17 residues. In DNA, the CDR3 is TGCGCCAGCAGCCAAGATCTCGTGGACTCCTATAATTCACCCCTCCACTTT. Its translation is CASSQDLVDSYNSPLHF.

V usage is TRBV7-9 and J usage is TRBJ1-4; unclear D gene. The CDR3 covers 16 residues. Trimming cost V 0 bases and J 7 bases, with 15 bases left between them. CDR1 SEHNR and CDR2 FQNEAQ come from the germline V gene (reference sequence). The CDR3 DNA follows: TGTGCCAGCAGCTTAGCGGCAGGAGCGGGGAGTGAAAAACTGTTTTTT. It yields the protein CASSLAAGAGSEKLFF.

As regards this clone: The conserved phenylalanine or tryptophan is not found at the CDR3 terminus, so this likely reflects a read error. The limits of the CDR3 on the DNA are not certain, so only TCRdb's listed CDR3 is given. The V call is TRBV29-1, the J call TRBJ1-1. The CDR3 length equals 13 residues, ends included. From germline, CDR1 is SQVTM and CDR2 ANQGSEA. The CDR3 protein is CSARGGPNTEAFL.

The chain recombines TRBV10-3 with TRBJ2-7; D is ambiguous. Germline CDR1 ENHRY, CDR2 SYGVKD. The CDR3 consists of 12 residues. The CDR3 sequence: CAISDFSNEQYV. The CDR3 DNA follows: TGTGCCATCAGTGATTTCTCCAACGAGCAGTACGTC.

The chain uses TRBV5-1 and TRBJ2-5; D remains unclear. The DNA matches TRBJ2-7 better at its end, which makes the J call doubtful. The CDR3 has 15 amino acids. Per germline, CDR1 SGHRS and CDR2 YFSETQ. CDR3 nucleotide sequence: TGCGCCAGCAGCTTGGTGTTCGGAGCAACCTACGAGCAGTACTTC. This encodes CASSLVFGATYEQYF.

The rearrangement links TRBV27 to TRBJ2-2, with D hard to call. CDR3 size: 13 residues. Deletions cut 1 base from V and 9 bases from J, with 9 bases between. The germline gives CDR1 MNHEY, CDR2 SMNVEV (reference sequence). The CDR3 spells CASSLLSKRELFF. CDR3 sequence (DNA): TGTGCCAGCAGTTTATTGTCCAAGAGGGAGCTGTTTTTT.

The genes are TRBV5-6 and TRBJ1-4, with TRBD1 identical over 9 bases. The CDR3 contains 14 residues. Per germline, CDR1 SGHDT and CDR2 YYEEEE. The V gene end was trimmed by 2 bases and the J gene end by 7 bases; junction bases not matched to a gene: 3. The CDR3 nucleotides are TGTGCCAGCAGCTTCGGACAGGGGTCTGAAAAACTGTTTTTT. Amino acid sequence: CASSFGQGSEKLFF.